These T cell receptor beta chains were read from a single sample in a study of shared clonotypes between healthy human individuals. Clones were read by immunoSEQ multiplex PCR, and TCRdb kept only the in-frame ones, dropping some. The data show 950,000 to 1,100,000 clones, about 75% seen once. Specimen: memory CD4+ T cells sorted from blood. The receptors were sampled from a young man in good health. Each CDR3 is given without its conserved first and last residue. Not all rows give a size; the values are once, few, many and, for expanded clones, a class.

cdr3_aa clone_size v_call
ASSFGVGYLSEQY . TRBV7-2
ASATGGDTEAF . TRBV5-1
ASSYTPGQEQY . TRBV6-6
ASSLAGSYEQY . TRBV28
ASSLEPGVVKNIQY once TRBV5-1
ASSQLRDIPDTQY few TRBV19
ASSFSGANVLT . TRBV19
ASTRTGGRIYGYT . TRBV28
ASSPQGGYSNQPQH . TRBV11-2
ASSLYPGVYEQY many TRBV5-1
ASSSAGGKETQY . TRBV5-6